This passage covers 5 T cell receptor beta chains from one sample sequenced in a study of cytomegalovirus exposure and HLA in healthy donors. PCR used 60 Vbeta primers and 13 Jbeta primers. The table came from immunoSEQ multiplex PCR; TCRdb's copy has only in-frame clones and leaves some out. Of 100,000 or so clones listed, around 85% are singletons. The specimen sequenced was PBMCs. The receptor set was obtained from a man aged 25-45 years in good health and CMV-seropositive.

V usage is TRBV7-6 and J usage is TRBJ2-7, with D perhaps TRBD1 (5 bases). CDR1 is SGHVS, CDR2 FNYEAQ, per germline. The CDR3 length is 14 residues. V dropped 5 bases and J dropped 0 bases, with 11 bases sitting between them. CDR3 region: CASSPPDNSYEQYF. The CDR3 DNA reads TGTGCCAGCAGCCCCCCGGACAACTCCTACGAGCAGTACTTC. Based on the CDR3 plus reference TRBV7-6 and TRBJ2-7, the full variable domain is GAGVSQSPRYKVTKRGQDVALRCDPISGHVSLYWYRQALGQGPEFLTYFNYEAQQDKSGLPNDRFSAERPEGSISTLTIQRTEQRDSAMYRCASSPPDNSYEQYFGPGTRLTVT.

The chain employs TRBV12-5 and TRBJ2-3; D possibly corresponds to TRBD2 (6 bases). The CDR3 runs to 16 residues. The germline CDR1 and CDR2 sequences are LGHNT and FRNRAP. V was pared by 8 bases and J by 1 base, with 19 bases between. CDR3 sequence: CASLSFGGMCTDTQYF. The CDR3 bases are TGTGCTAGTTTATCTTTTGGGGGGATGTGCACAGATACGCAGTATTTT. Drawing the rest from reference TRBV12-5 and TRBJ2-3, the complete variable domain is DARVTQTPRHKVTEMGQEVTMRCQPILGHNTVFWYRQTMMQGLELLAYFRNRAPLDDSGMPKDRFSAEMPDATLATLKIQPSEPRDSAVYFCASLSFGGMCTDTQYFGPGTRLTVL.

This rearrangement joins TRBV7-2 to TRBJ2-7, with 10 bases matching TRBD2. This CDR3 is built from 14 residues. V was clipped by 4 bases and J by 5 bases; unmatched bases: 5. CDR1 SGHTA and CDR2 FQGNSA come from the germline V gene. Written as DNA, the CDR3 is TGTGCCAGCAGCTACAGCGGGGGGGTGGACGAGCAGTACTTC. It yields the protein CASSYSGGVDEQYF.

This chain connects TRBV5-1 to TRBJ2-1, with TRBD2 identical over 7 bases. J gave up 6 bases and V 6 bases, and 12 bases lay outside the gene matches. The V gene's germline CDR1 is SGHRS and CDR2 YFSETQ. The CDR3 is 15 amino acids. In nucleotides, the CDR3 is TGCGCCAGCAAGAAGGCGCCTAGCGGTCCCAATGAGCAGTTCTTC. Its translation is CASKKAPSGPNEQFF.

This chain joins TRBV5-1 and TRBJ1-5; tentatively, D is TRBD1 (6 bases). CDR1 and CDR2 from the germline V gene are SGHRS and YFSETQ. The ends were cut back, 1 base at V and 0 bases at J, with 14 bases in the middle. The CDR3 consists of 17 residues. The CDR3 sequence: CASSLSPAGASNQPQHF. Here the CDR3 DNA reads TGCGCCAGCAGCTTGTCCCCTGCGGGGGCTAGCAATCAGCCCCAGCATTTT.